Presented here are 14 T cell receptor beta chains from one specimen sequenced in a study of T cells after yellow fever vaccination (dated by TCRdb to between 2018 and 2021). The treatment or condition label, as the study defines it: live attenuated yellow fever vaccine strain. Library preparation used 5' RACE. The reads were generated on an Illumina HiSeq 2500. TCRdb ran its own pipeline on the public reads, namely fastp trimming at Q25 and MiXCR clone calling, and kept in-frame beta chains. Rows with one shared CDR3 protein collapse into an entry with the most common genes and DNA. The sample has some 500,000 distinct CDR3 sequences on record, roughly 13% of them singletons. In total, the top ten clones hold more than 13% of the sample. Sequenced here: PBMCs, sampled on the day of the yellow fever booster vaccination. All receptors derive from a young man who received the YFV17D yellow fever vaccine.

J is TRBJ2-2 and V is TRBV6-2 or TRBV6-3; tentatively, D is TRBD1 (6 bases). Trimming cost V 10 bases and J 7 bases, with 16 bases left between them. There are 13 residues in the CDR3. Germline CDR1 reads MNHEY; CDR2 reads SVGEGT. CDR3 loop: CAIGDRSGGELFF. CDR3 DNA: TGTGCCATTGGAGACAGGAGCGGCGGGGAGCTGTTTTTT.

This clonotype came up a few times. The chain joins TRBV5-6 to TRBJ2-2, with a possible D match to TRBD1 (6 bases). The CDR3 is 14 residues long. Deletions cut 7 bases from V and 2 bases from J, with 12 bases between. Germline V gives CDR1 SGHDT, CDR2 YYEEEE. The CDR3 DNA sequence: TGTGCCAGCGGACAGTTACTTAACACCGGGGAGCTGTTTTTT. Translating it yields CASGQLLNTGELFF.

The J gene is TRBJ2-3, the V gene TRBV6-5; D call uncertain. CDR3 length: 13 amino acids. CDR1 is MNHEY, CDR2 SVGAGI, per germline. V dropped 3 bases and J dropped 2 bases, with 6 bases sitting between them. CDR3 in amino acids: CASSYDFTDTQYF. Written as DNA, the CDR3 is TGTGCCAGCAGTTATGACTTCACAGATACGCAGTATTTT.

This clonotype was detected only a few times. V gene TRBV5-1 combines with J gene TRBJ2-5, with TRBD1 matching over 8 bases. This CDR3 has 15 residues. V shed 3 bases, J shed 5 bases, and the junction held 9 bases outside the gene matches. Germline V gene data show CDR1 as SGHRS and CDR2 as YFSETQ. The CDR3 region is CASSSDRVIRETQYF. As DNA, the CDR3 is TGCGCCAGCAGCTCGGACAGGGTGATAAGGGAGACCCAGTACTTC.

The rearrangement joins TRBV7-2 to TRBJ2-7; TRBD2 agrees at 7 bases. The CDR3 loop spans 15 amino acids. Trimming cost V 4 bases and J 4 bases; bases outside gene matches: 10. Germline V CDR1 and CDR2: SGHTA, FQGNSA. The CDR3 DNA reads TGTGCCAGCAGCTCCGACGAGGGGAGGGCTTACGAGCAGTACTTC. Translation gives CASSSDEGRAYEQYF.

This clonotype showed up just a few times. The chain links TRBV7-9 to TRBJ1-2; possible D gene TRBD1, 5 bases. The CDR3 has 13 amino acids. V shed 3 bases and J shed 8 bases, with 13 bases lying between them. CDR1 SEHNR and CDR2 FQNEAQ come from the germline V gene (reference sequence). The CDR3 protein is CASSFGGSPGYTF. CDR3 DNA sequence: TGTGCCAGCAGCTTCGGGGGAAGCCCCGGCTACACCTTC.

At least ten counts were recorded for this clonotype. This chain joins TRBV20-1 and TRBJ1-4, with 10 nucleotides matching TRBD1. This CDR3 is built from 15 residues. The junction had 9 bases not matched to a gene; V was cut back by 6 bases and J by 5 bases. CDR1 and CDR2 from the germline V gene are DFQATT and SNEGSKA (reference sequence). The CDR3 loop is CSANPRTGGNEKLFF. The CDR3 DNA reads TGCAGTGCCAACCCTCGGACAGGGGGGAATGAAAAACTGTTTTTT.

This clonotype was seen a few times. This chain uses TRBV2 with TRBJ1-5; 8 nucleotides match TRBD1. The germline CDR1 and CDR2 sequences are SNHLY and FYNNEI. The CDR3 has 15 amino acids. J gave up 2 bases and V 7 bases, and 7 bases lay outside the gene matches. CDR3 nucleotides: TGTGCCAGCACGGTTGTGGGACAGGGCAATCAGCCCCAGCATTTT. It encodes CASTVVGQGNQPQHF.

This clonotype has a count of ten or more. This chain joins TRBV24-1 and TRBJ2-7, with 7 bases matching TRBD2. The CDR3 has 16 residues. Germline trimming cut 1 base from V and 4 bases from J; bases unmatched to any gene: 9. The germline V gene encodes CDR1 KGHDR and CDR2 SFDVKD. CDR3: CATSDFRPGRGYEQYF. CDR3 nucleotide sequence: TGTGCCACCAGTGATTTTCGGCCGGGGAGGGGTTACGAGCAGTACTTC.

This clonotype was counted between two and nine times. This sequence joins TRBV4-3 and TRBJ2-7, with a tentative D call TRBD2 (6 bases). V gave up 2 bases and J gave up 1 base, with 12 bases separating them. Germline V gene data show CDR1 as LGHNA and CDR2 as YSLEER. The CDR3 totals 15 residues. This CDR3 reads CASSQFRDFSYEQYF. CDR3 in DNA: TGCGCCAGCAGCCAATTCCGGGACTTTTCCTACGAGCAGTACTTC.

This clonotype was seen only a few times. The chain employs TRBV11-2 and TRBJ2-7; 7 bases match TRBD2. Germline loops: CDR1 SGHAT, CDR2 FQNNGV. The CDR3 has 13 amino acids. J was trimmed by 3 bases and V by 7 bases; bases with no gene match: 6. CDR3 loop: CASTQSGGYEQYF. CDR3 nucleotides: TGTGCCAGCACCCAGTCGGGGGGCTACGAGCAGTACTTC.

The chain carries TRBV28 and TRBJ2-1; D is undetermined. The V end lost 8 bases, the J end lost 1 base, and 12 bases lay between the germline ends. The CDR3 totals 14 residues. Germline V gives CDR1 MDHEN, CDR2 SYDVKM. CDR3 sequence (DNA): TGTGCCAGCCTGCCCGGGCCTTCCTACAATGAGCAGTTCTTC. Its protein is CASLPGPSYNEQFF.

This chain links TRBV19 with TRBJ2-3; 10 bases are shared with TRBD2. Trimming at V came to 7 bases and at J to 0 bases, leaving 10 bases not matched to a gene. Germline values: CDR1 LNHDA, CDR2 SQIVND (reference sequence). This CDR3 is 17 amino acids long. CDR3 nucleotide sequence: TGTGCCAGTACCATCAGGACTAGCGGTTCTAGCACAGATACGCAGTATTTT. The encoded protein is CASTIRTSGSSTDTQYF.

This clonotype was detected only a few times. The V and J genes are TRBV15 and TRBJ2-3; possibly TRBD2 for D (6 bases). Germline V gene lookup returns CDR1 LNHNV and CDR2 YYDKDF (reference sequence). The CDR3 sequence is 19 residues long. V dropped 1 base and J dropped 1 base, with 21 bases sitting between them. The CDR3 loop reads CATSRARRGGTFGTDTQYF. Written as DNA, the CDR3 is TGTGCCACCAGCAGAGCCCGGCGGGGCGGGACTTTTGGCACAGATACGCAGTATTTT.